What follows are 20 T cell receptor beta chains derived from one specimen sequenced in a study of T cells after yellow fever vaccination. TCRdb reprocessed the 5' RACE reads with MiXCR, giving one entry per CDR3 protein. Among some 350,000 distinct CDR3 sequences, under 14% were seen once, and the ten largest hold less than 20%. The starting material was PBMCs, obtained on the day of the first yellow fever vaccination. The origin of the receptors is a man between 18 and 29 years old who received the YFV17D yellow fever vaccine.

This clonotype was found a few times. The rearrangement joins TRBV11-2 to TRBJ2-7, with TRBD1 as a possible D gene (5 bases). Between the trimmed V and J ends, which lost 5 bases and 3 bases, there was a span of 14 bases. CDR1 SGHAT and CDR2 FQNNGV come from the germline V gene. The CDR3 length is 14 residues. CDR3 DNA: TGTGCCAGCAGCCTTAGACAGACGGACTACGAGCAGTACTTC. Translated, it gives CASSLRQTDYEQYF.

In its sample, this clonotype was seen many times. The rearrangement uses TRBV30 and TRBJ2-2; no reliable D call. V gave up 3 bases and J gave up 9 bases, with 8 bases separating them. This CDR3 contains 11 residues. The germline CDR1 and CDR2 sequences are GTSNPN and SVGIG (reference sequence). The CDR3 coding sequence is TGTGCCTGGAGCCTTAGTTGGGAGCTGTTTTTT. Amino acid sequence: CAWSLSWELFF.

V gene TRBV3-1 combines with J gene TRBJ2-5; 10 bases match TRBD1. The CDR3 consists of 17 residues. Germline V gene sequence: CDR1 LGHDT, CDR2 YNNKEL (reference sequence). Trimming removed 2 bases from V and 2 bases from J; junction bases left unmatched: 8. The CDR3 protein is CASSQTFGTGVQETQYF. In nucleotides, the CDR3 is TGTGCCAGCAGCCAAACCTTCGGGACAGGGGTTCAAGAGACCCAGTACTTC.

The rearrangement joins TRBV4-3 to TRBJ2-3, with 7 bases matching TRBD1. J lost 6 bases, V lost 3 bases, and 3 bases had no gene match. The CDR3 extends over 13 amino acids. In germline, CDR1 is LGHNA, CDR2 YSLEER. In DNA, the CDR3 is TGCGCCAGCAGCCAGACAGGGTCTGATACGCAGTATTTT. It is translated as CASSQTGSDTQYF.

V and J are TRBV6-5 and TRBJ2-3; 7 bases map to TRBD2. The CDR3 totals 16 residues. The V segment lost 6 bases and the J segment 3 bases; nucleotides outside the gene matches: 12. Per germline, CDR1 MNHEY and CDR2 SVGAGI. The CDR3 nucleotides are TGTGCCAGCAGAACCCCCAAGCGGGGACTAACAGATACGCAGTATTTT. Its translation: CASRTPKRGLTDTQYF.

This chain joins TRBV23-1 and TRBJ2-7; D might be TRBD1 (5 bases). TRBV23-1 has ORF status, its function being uncertain. Deletions cut 6 bases from V and 6 bases from J, with 12 bases between. CDR3 length equals 12 residues. In nucleotides, the CDR3 is TGCGCCAGCAGCCGACCAGGGCGCGAGCAGTACGTC. It translates to CASSRPGREQYV.

There are many counts of this clonotype. V gene TRBV12-3 or TRBV12-4 combines with J gene TRBJ2-3; maybe TRBD2 (7 bases). Trimming cost V 4 bases and J 2 bases, with 13 bases left between them. The CDR3 consists of 15 residues. The CDR3, as DNA: TGTGCCAGCAGTTCCGGGGGGCCCCACACAGATACGCAGTATTTT. Residues: CASSSGGPHTDTQYF.

The chain combines TRBV10-1 with TRBJ2-5; D is unclear. The CDR3 has 10 amino acids. V shed 7 bases and J shed 5 bases, with 5 bases lying between them. Germline-derived CDR1 and CDR2 are WNHNN and SYGVQD (reference sequence). CDR3 sequence (DNA): TGCGCCAGCATGAGGGAGACCCAGTACTTC. It yields the protein CASMRETQYF.

The DNA of the CDR3 is TGCGCCAGCAGCCAATGGGTCGCCGCCAATGAGCAGTTCTTC. Protein sequence: CASSQWVAANEQFF. The genes are TRBV4-3 and TRBJ2-1, with D unclear. The V end lost 2 bases, the J end lost 6 bases, and 11 bases lay between the germline ends. Germline V gives CDR1 LGHNA, CDR2 YSLEER. The CDR3 length is 14 residues.

This clonotype was observed a handful of times. V is TRBV4-1 and J is TRBJ2-5; TRBD1 or TRBD2 may be the D gene (6 bases each). Looked up from germline, CDR1 is MGHRA and CDR2 is YSYEKL. Trimming removed 3 bases at V and 5 bases at J, with 13 bases between. This CDR3 contains 14 residues. In DNA form, the CDR3 reads TGCGCCAGCAGCCAGCCCACAGGGAGGGAGACCCAGTACTTC. Amino acids: CASSQPTGRETQYF.

This chain links TRBV27 with TRBJ1-2; D call uncertain. Trimming shortened V by 6 bases and J by 0 bases, and 8 bases separated the two germline ends. Germline assignment: CDR1 MNHEY and CDR2 SMNVEV (reference sequence). The CDR3 is made up of 13 amino acids. CDR3 sequence: CASRRTANYGYTF. CDR3 coding DNA: TGTGCCAGCAGACGTACAGCTAACTATGGCTACACCTTC.

The CDR3 region is CASSLNASSYNEQFF. Here the CDR3 DNA reads TGTGCCAGCAGCTTGAACGCCAGCTCCTACAATGAGCAGTTCTTC. This chain joins TRBV5-7 and TRBJ2-1; no firm D call. TRBV5-7 qualifies as an ORF whose function is uncertain. V lost 1 base, J lost 0 bases, and 8 bases lay in between. The CDR3 covers 15 residues.

V gene TRBV7-2 combines with J gene TRBJ2-2; TRBD1 aligns across 8 bases. CDR1 is SGHTA, CDR2 FQGNSA, per germline. The CDR3 spans 17 residues. V shed 1 base, J shed 7 bases, and the junction held 11 bases outside the gene matches. DNA of the CDR3: TGTGCCAGCAGCTTAGGCAGGACAGGGAAGGAGAACGGGGAGCTGTTTTTT. Translated: CASSLGRTGKENGELFF.

The rearrangement joins TRBV12-3 or TRBV12-4 to TRBJ1-2, with a weak D call TRBD1 (6 bases). The CDR3 is 13 residues long. V was shortened by 6 bases and J by 4 bases, with 12 bases between the two germline ends. The CDR3: CASSHTGIYGYTF. The CDR3 DNA reads TGTGCCAGCAGCCACACAGGGATCTATGGCTACACCTTC.

This clonotype has ten or more counts. This chain connects TRBV29-1 to TRBJ2-5, with 7 bases that match TRBD2. CDR1 and CDR2 (germline): SQVTM, ANQGSEA. V lost 7 bases to trimming and J lost 3 bases; unmatched junction nucleotides: 2. This CDR3 is 11 amino acids long. As DNA, the CDR3 is TGCAGCGGAGGGAGGGAAGAGACCCAGTACTTC. Protein sequence: CSGGREETQYF.

The chain recombines TRBV20-1 with TRBJ2-7; 8 nucleotides agree with TRBD2. The CDR3 is 13 residues long. The V and J ends lost 3 bases and 2 bases, in that order; junction bases with no gene match: 3. Per germline, CDR1 DFQATT and CDR2 SNEGSKA (reference sequence). CDR3 bases: TGCAGTGCTAGCGGGGGGGCCACCTACGAGCAGTACTTC. Protein sequence: CSASGGATYEQYF.

As DNA, the CDR3 is TGTGCCAGCAGCTTAATGCAGGATCAGCCCCAGCATTTT. This sequence encodes CASSLMQDQPQHF. This sequence joins TRBV7-3 and TRBJ1-5, with no clear D. This CDR3 spans 13 amino acids. The V gene's germline CDR1 is SGHTA and CDR2 FQGTGA. The V end lost 1 base, the J end lost 5 bases, and 6 bases lay between the germline ends.

This clonotype appeared a few times. The gene calls are TRBV7-9 and TRBJ2-1; the D is unclear. Germline V CDR1 and CDR2: SEHNR, FQNEAQ (reference sequence). V was cut by 5 bases and J by 2 bases, with 13 bases left in between. The CDR3 is 15 residues long. The CDR3 DNA is TGTGCCAGCAGCCTAACAAATACAGCCTACAATGAGCAGTTCTTC. This encodes CASSLTNTAYNEQFF.

This clonotype was detected a few times. V gene TRBV11-2 combines with J gene TRBJ1-1; D gene ambiguous. Per germline, CDR1 SGHAT and CDR2 FQNNGV. Trimming cost V 5 bases and J 10 bases, with 11 bases left between them. The CDR3 length is 11 residues. CDR3 DNA: TGTGCCAGCAGCCGCACGGTCGCAGCTTTCTTT. Its protein is CASSRTVAAFF. The complete variable domain, with remaining parts taken from reference TRBV11-2 and TRBJ1-1, reads EAGVAQSPRYKIIEKRQSVAFWCNPISGHATLYWYQQILGQGPKLLIQFQNNGVVDDSQLPKDRFSAERLKGVDSTLKIQPAKLEDSAVYLCASSRTVAAFFGQGTRLTVV.

This rearrangement joins TRBV4-1 to TRBJ2-3; possibly TRBD2 for D (5 bases). Germline-derived CDR1 and CDR2 are MGHRA and YSYEKL. This CDR3 has 14 amino acids. Trimming cost V 1 base and J 6 bases, with 11 bases left between them. Here the CDR3 DNA reads TGCGCCAGCAGCCAAGCCGGGATGGGGGATACGCAGTATTTT. Its translation is CASSQAGMGDTQYF.